The 30 T cell receptor beta chains presented below share a single source sample, sequenced in a study of HIV-infected patients and healthy controls. Whole blood was used without fractionation, so all unsorted peripheral T cells were included. 500 ng RNA was reverse transcribed with alpha and beta constant-region primers. Each of the alpha and beta chains got its own library through chain-specific third strand synthesis with indices. TCRdb reanalysed the 5' RACE reads using MiXCR and keeps one entry per CDR3 protein. The profile shows about 7,400 distinct CDR3 sequences, about a tenth of them singletons. Sequences were derived from blood, sampled before antiretroviral therapy. The receptors here all came from an adult with HIV infection.

The rearrangement joins TRBV29-1 to TRBJ2-2, with 8 bases fitting TRBD1. There are 12 residues in the CDR3. From germline, CDR1 is SQVTM and CDR2 ANQGSEA. V shed 4 bases and J 6 bases; nucleotides not matched to a gene: 1. Here the CDR3 reads CSVAQGAGELFF. The CDR3 bases are TGCAGCGTTGCACAGGGGGCCGGGGAGCTGTTTTTT.

The chain has TRBV3-1 and TRBJ2-2; either TRBD1 or TRBD2 may supply D (7 bases each). Between the trimmed V and J ends, which lost 1 base and 2 bases, there was a span of 14 bases. The germline CDR1 and CDR2 sequences are LGHDT and YNNKEL (reference sequence). The CDR3 loop spans 17 amino acids. This CDR3 is CASSQGGRQGNTGELFF. The CDR3 DNA is TGTGCCAGCAGCCAAGGCGGGAGACAGGGCAACACCGGGGAGCTGTTTTTT.

This clonotype was seen repeatedly, ten times or more. CDR3 nucleotides: TGCGCCAGCAGTGATTGGCCCGAGACTAGTCGTAATGAGCAGTTCTTC. It is translated as CASSDWPETSRNEQFF. This sequence joins TRBV10-2 and TRBJ2-1; D possibly corresponds to TRBD2 (6 bases). V was pared by 3 bases and J by 7 bases, with 19 bases between. The CDR3 consists of 16 residues. The germline gives CDR1 WSHSY, CDR2 SAAADI.

This clonotype was seen at least ten times. The chain combines TRBV6-6 with TRBJ2-3; maybe TRBD2 (5 bases). Germline CDR1 MNHNY, CDR2 SVGAGI (reference sequence). The V gene lost 4 bases and the J gene lost 0 bases, with 17 bases spanning the gap. The CDR3 spans 17 residues. CDR3 loop: CASSSRLPSGSTDTQYF. The CDR3 DNA reads TGTGCCAGCAGTTCGCGACTCCCCTCGGGGAGCACAGATACGCAGTATTTT.

This clonotype was seen ten or more times. This chain links TRBV29-1 with TRBJ2-6, with TRBD1 as a possible D gene (6 bases). CDR3 length: 14 amino acids. The germline gives CDR1 SQVTM, CDR2 ANQGSEA. The V end lost 6 bases, the J end lost 0 bases, and 9 bases lay between the germline ends. The CDR3 DNA is TGCAGCGTAAAGGACAGCTCTGGGGCCAACGTCCTGACTTTC. Its protein product is CSVKDSSGANVLTF.

The chain is built from TRBV27 and TRBJ1-5, with 7 bases fitting TRBD1. Trimming cost V 7 bases and J 6 bases; bases outside gene matches: 3. The CDR3 covers 12 residues. Germline-derived CDR1 and CDR2 are MNHEY and SMNVEV (reference sequence). The CDR3 DNA sequence: TGTGCCAGCAAAGAGGGGGCTCAGCCCCAGCATTTT. Its protein is CASKEGAQPQHF.

Sample share makes this clonotype medium-sized. The chain recombines TRBV19 with TRBJ1-5; D perhaps matches TRBD1 (5 bases). Germline CDR1 LNHDA, CDR2 SQIVND (reference sequence). The CDR3 extends over 14 amino acids. The V end was cut by 1 base, the J end by 5 bases, with 9 bases between. The CDR3 spells CASSIAGSYQPQHF. CDR3 bases: TGTGCCAGTAGTATAGCAGGGAGTTATCAGCCCCAGCATTTT.

This clonotype is classed as medium-sized. The chain employs TRBV7-3 and TRBJ1-1; D might be TRBD1 (5 bases). V gave up 2 bases and J gave up 3 bases, with 7 bases separating them. The germline V gene encodes CDR1 SGHTA and CDR2 FQGTGA. The length of the CDR3 is 13 residues. CDR3 region: CASSLGGDTEAFF. CDR3 DNA: TGTGCCAGCAGCTTAGGGGGGGACACTGAAGCTTTCTTT. Full variable domain (rest looked up from reference TRBV7-3 and TRBJ1-1): GAGVSQTPSNKVTEKGKYVELRCDPISGHTALYWYRQSLGQGPEFLIYFQGTGAADDSGLPNDRFFAVRPEGSVSTLKIQRTERGDSAVYLCASSLGGDTEAFFGQGTRLTVV.

This clonotype was observed at least ten times. Written as DNA, the CDR3 is TGTGCCAGCAGTCAACAAGGTCAGCCCCAGCATTTT. Protein: CASSQQGQPQHF. The chain has TRBV7-8 and TRBJ1-5; D gene uncertain. This CDR3 is built from 12 residues. Germline CDR1 is SGHVS and CDR2 is FQNEAQ. V was shortened by 6 bases and J by 6 bases, with 9 bases between the two germline ends.

In its sample, this clonotype was seen many times. The chain carries TRBV30 and TRBJ2-1; tentatively, D is TRBD1 or TRBD2 (5 bases each). Germline CDR1 and CDR2: GTSNPN and SVGIG (reference sequence). The CDR3 has 14 residues. V was cut by 1 base and J by 5 bases, with 12 bases left in between. The DNA of the CDR3 is TGTGCCTGGAGTGGGGGACCCCCCCACAATGAGCAGTTCTTC. Protein product: CAWSGGPPHNEQFF.

By share, this clonotype counts as medium-sized. This chain links TRBV27 with TRBJ2-5; D perhaps matches TRBD2 (5 bases). Trimming removed 4 bases at V and 9 bases at J, with 9 bases between. Germline CDR1 reads MNHEY; CDR2 reads SMNVEV (reference sequence). The CDR3 consists of 11 residues. The CDR3 DNA reads as TGTGCCAGCAGTTCCCGAGCGGCCCAGTACTTC. Translating gives CASSSRAAQYF.

This clonotype is medium-sized (0.01 to 0.1%) in the sample. V usage is TRBV2 and J usage is TRBJ1-1; weak D call: TRBD1 (5 bases). CDR1 SNHLY and CDR2 FYNNEI come from the germline V gene. V lost 2 bases to trimming and J lost 5 bases, with 15 bases between them. This CDR3 has 15 residues. CDR3: CASSEFRRAITEAFF. The CDR3 nucleotides are TGTGCCAGCAGTGAATTTCGCAGGGCTATAACTGAAGCTTTCTTT.

At least ten counts were recorded for this clonotype. The chain is built from TRBV7-9 and TRBJ2-3; perhaps TRBD2 as D (5 bases). Trimming removed 0 bases at V and 0 bases at J, with 13 bases between. CDR3 length: 17 residues. Germline V gives CDR1 SEHNR, CDR2 FQNEAQ (reference sequence). The CDR3 loop is CASSLARAAMSTDTQYF. The CDR3 DNA reads TGTGCCAGCAGCTTAGCGCGAGCGGCGATGAGCACAGATACGCAGTATTTT.

This clonotype came up many times. V gene TRBV6-1 combines with J gene TRBJ1-2, with a possible D match to TRBD1 (6 bases). There are 17 residues in the CDR3. Germline CDR1 is MNHNS and CDR2 is SASEGT. V was clipped by 8 bases and J by 0 bases, with 22 bases between them. As DNA, the CDR3 is TGTGCCAGCGCCCGAGGTGAGGCAGGGGAAGCTAACTATGGCTACACCTTC. It codes for CASARGEAGEANYGYTF.

Sample share makes this clonotype medium-sized (0.01 to 0.1%). J is TRBJ1-6 and V is TRBV7-3, with D uncertain. The ends were cut back, 4 bases at V and 5 bases at J, with 9 bases in the middle. This CDR3 region has 14 residues. CDR1 is SGHTA and CDR2 is FQGTGA in the germline V gene. The CDR3 DNA is TGTGCCAGCAGCTCCCCGGGGAATAATTCACCCCTCCACTTT. Translation: CASSSPGNNSPLHF.

The chain employs TRBV28 and TRBJ2-5; 12 bases match TRBD2. Germline-derived CDR1 and CDR2 are MDHEN and SYDVKM. The CDR3 runs 15 residues. The V segment lost 7 bases and the J segment 3 bases; nucleotides outside the gene matches: 6. CDR3 bases: TGTGCCAGCACCTCACTAGCGGGGGGTGAAGAGACCCAGTACTTC. This codes for CASTSLAGGEETQYF.

The chain carries TRBV7-9 and TRBJ2-4, with D possibly matching TRBD1 (6 bases). V gave up 5 bases and J gave up 7 bases, with 9 bases separating them. Germline-derived CDR1 and CDR2 are SEHNR and FQNEAQ (reference sequence). CDR3 size: 12 residues. The CDR3 spells CASSPQGNIQYF. The CDR3 DNA is TGTGCCAGCAGCCCACAGGGCAACATTCAGTACTTC.

This clonotype was counted ten times or more. This chain connects TRBV6-2 or TRBV6-3 to TRBJ2-2; 13 nucleotides align to TRBD2. CDR3 size: 17 residues. J was trimmed by 3 bases and V by 5 bases; bases with no gene match: 6. The germline CDR1 and CDR2 sequences are MNHEY and SVGEGT. Written as DNA, the CDR3 is TGTGCCAGCAGTCCTAGGACTAGCGGGAGCGACACCGGGGAGCTGTTTTTT. Translation gives CASSPRTSGSDTGELFF.

The chain carries TRBV12-3 or TRBV12-4 and TRBJ1-5, with D possibly matching TRBD1 (5 bases). The V and J ends lost 5 bases and 3 bases respectively, with 11 bases between them. The CDR3 covers 14 residues. The CDR3 protein is CASSPPGDNQPQHF. The CDR3 region has the DNA TGTGCCAGCAGTCCCCCGGGGGACAATCAGCCCCAGCATTTT.

This clonotype appeared many times. This chain links TRBV5-1 with TRBJ1-3; TRBD1 matches at 11 bases. Looked up from germline, CDR1 is SGHRS and CDR2 is YFSETQ. The trim removed 0 bases at V and 3 bases at J, leaving 5 bases unmatched. This CDR3 contains 17 residues. The CDR3, as DNA: TGCGCCAGCAGCTTGGGGACAGGGGGCGCACTTGGAAACACCATATATTTT. Translation gives CASSLGTGGALGNTIYF.

The sample holds many counts of this clonotype. The genes are TRBV19 and TRBJ1-2; 7 bases align to TRBD1. CDR3 size: 15 residues. Germline CDR1 reads LNHDA; CDR2 reads SQIVND (reference sequence). Trimming cost V 4 bases and J 4 bases; bases outside gene matches: 9. In DNA form, the CDR3 reads TGTGCCAGTAGTACGGACAGGCGGAAAGGCTATGGCTACACCTTC. Translation: CASSTDRRKGYGYTF. Together with reference TRBV19 and TRBJ1-2, the CDR3 gives the full variable domain: DGGITQSPKYLFRKEGQNVTLSCEQNLNHDAMYWYRQDPGQGLRLIYYSQIVNDFQKGDIAEGYSVSREKKESFPLTVTSAQKNPTAFYLCASSTDRRKGYGYTFGSGTRLTVV.

This clonotype was seen many times. V gene TRBV5-1 combines with J gene TRBJ2-2; TRBD2 matches 9 bases. CDR1 SGHRS and CDR2 YFSETQ come from the germline V gene. The CDR3 contains 16 residues. Losses at the gene ends were 0 bases for V and 7 bases for J; bases not matched to a gene: 7. The DNA of the CDR3 is TGCGCCAGCAGCTTGGTATTAGCGGGAGTCGGCGGGGAGCTGTTTTTT. It yields the protein CASSLVLAGVGGELFF. Full variable domain (remainder filled in from reference TRBV5-1 and TRBJ2-2): KAGVTQTPRYLIKTRGQQVTLSCSPISGHRSVSWYQQTPGQGLQFLFEYFSETQRNKGNFPGRFSGRQFSNSRSEMNVSTLELGDSALYLCASSLVLAGVGGELFFGEGSRLTVL.

This clonotype has at least ten counts. The rearrangement links TRBV29-1 to TRBJ2-3; possibly TRBD2 for D (5 bases). The CDR3 length is 14 residues. Trimming shortened V by 7 bases and J by 0 bases, and 14 bases separated the two germline ends. Looked up from germline, CDR1 is SQVTM and CDR2 is ANQGSEA. The CDR3 loop reads CSAAGQLSTDTQYF. DNA for the CDR3: TGCAGCGCCGCGGGCCAACTTAGCACAGATACGCAGTATTTT.

This clonotype was seen repeatedly, ten times or more. The CDR3 here is CASSEALSLRQGAESEAFF. The CDR3 DNA is TGTGCCAGCAGTGAAGCCCTAAGCCTCAGACAGGGGGCTGAGTCTGAAGCTTTCTTT. The chain recombines TRBV2 with TRBJ1-1, with 10 bases identical to TRBD1. The CDR3 is made up of 19 amino acids. J gave up 6 bases and V 0 bases, and 16 bases lay outside the gene matches. The germline gives CDR1 SNHLY, CDR2 FYNNEI.

The V and J genes are TRBV6-5 and TRBJ1-1, with a possible D match to TRBD1 (6 bases). Germline-derived CDR1 and CDR2 are MNHEY and SVGAGI. The germline V and J ends were trimmed by 3 bases and 11 bases, with 19 bases remaining between them. The length of the CDR3 is 14 residues. DNA of the CDR3: TGTGCCAGCAGTTATGGGGGCTCTTCCGGGGTGGCTTTCTTT. Translating gives CASSYGGSSGVAFF.

This clonotype is medium-sized by share. This chain links TRBV3-1 with TRBJ2-7; no clear D gene. CDR1 is LGHDT and CDR2 is YNNKEL in the germline V gene (reference sequence). V shed 4 bases and J shed 4 bases, with 8 bases lying between them. This CDR3 contains 12 residues. The CDR3 DNA is TGTGCCAGCAGCCCAGGAGTTTACGAGCAGTACTTC. Residues: CASSPGVYEQYF.

This clonotype occurred many times. The chain links TRBV7-2 to TRBJ2-3; D is perhaps TRBD2 (5 bases). Deletions cut 5 bases from V and 3 bases from J, with 24 bases between. Germline V gives CDR1 SGHTA, CDR2 FQGNSA. The CDR3 is made up of 18 amino acids. This CDR3 is CASSRHPRVAPGTDTQYF. The CDR3, as DNA: TGTGCCAGCAGCCGCCACCCCCGAGTAGCCCCGGGGACAGATACGCAGTATTTT. The variable domain in full, with the rest retrieved from reference TRBV7-2 and TRBJ2-3, is GAGVSQSPSNKVTEKGKDVELRCDPISGHTALYWYRQSLGQGLEFLIYFQGNSAPDKSGLPSDRFSAERTGGSVSTLTIQRTQQEDSAVYLCASSRHPRVAPGTDTQYFGPGTRLTVL.

This clonotype was picked up many times. The rearrangement links TRBV5-4 to TRBJ2-2; D is undetermined. This CDR3 has 14 residues. The V and J ends lost 1 base and 1 base respectively, with 5 bases between them. The germline CDR1 and CDR2 sequences are SGHNT and YYREEE (reference sequence). CDR3 sequence: CASSLLQNTGELFF. The CDR3 DNA is TGTGCCAGCAGCTTGTTGCAGAACACCGGGGAGCTGTTTTTT.

This clonotype was picked up many times. The chain has TRBV7-2 and TRBJ2-1; D may correspond to TRBD1 or TRBD2 (5 bases each). V lost 2 bases and J 6 bases, leaving 14 bases between the germline ends. Per the germline V gene, CDR1 is SGHTA and CDR2 is FQGNSA. CDR3 length: 15 residues. CDR3 bases: TGTGCCAGCAGCTTACGGGGCCTAGCCGGCAATGAGCAGTTCTTC. Residues: CASSLRGLAGNEQFF. Drawing the rest from reference TRBV7-2 and TRBJ2-1, the complete variable domain is GAGVSQSPSNKVTEKGKDVELRCDPISGHTALYWYRQSLGQGLEFLIYFQGNSAPDKSGLPSDRFSAERTGGSVSTLTIQRTQQEDSAVYLCASSLRGLAGNEQFFGPGTRLTVL.

This clonotype was recorded many times. The CDR3 here is CASSDSIGDTQYF. In DNA form, the CDR3 reads TGCGCCAGCAGTGACTCAATAGGAGATACGCAGTATTTT. The rearrangement uses TRBV10-1 and TRBJ2-3; no reliable D call. V was trimmed by 3 bases and J by 5 bases, leaving 9 bases between them. The CDR3 runs 13 residues. The germline V gene has CDR1 WNHNN and CDR2 SYGVQD (reference sequence).